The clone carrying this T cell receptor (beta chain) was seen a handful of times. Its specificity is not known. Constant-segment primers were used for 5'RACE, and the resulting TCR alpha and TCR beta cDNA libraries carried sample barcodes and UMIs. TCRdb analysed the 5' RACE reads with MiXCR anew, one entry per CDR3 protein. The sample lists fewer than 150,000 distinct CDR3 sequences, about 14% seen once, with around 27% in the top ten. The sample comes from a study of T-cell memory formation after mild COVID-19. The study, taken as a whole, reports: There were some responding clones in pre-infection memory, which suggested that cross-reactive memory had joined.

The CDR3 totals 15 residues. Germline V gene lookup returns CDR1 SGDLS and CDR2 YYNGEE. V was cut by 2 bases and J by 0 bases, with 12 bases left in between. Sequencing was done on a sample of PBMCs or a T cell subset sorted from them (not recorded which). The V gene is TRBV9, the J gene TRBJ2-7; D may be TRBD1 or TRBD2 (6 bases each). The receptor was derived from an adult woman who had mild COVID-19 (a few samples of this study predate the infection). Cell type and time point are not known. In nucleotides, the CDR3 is TGTGCCAGCAGCGTGGGGGGCGTGAGCTCCTACGAGCAGTACTTC. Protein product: CASSVGGVSSYEQYF. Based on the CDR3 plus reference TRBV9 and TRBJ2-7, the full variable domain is DSGVTQTPKHLITATGQRVTLRCSPRSGDLSVYWYQQSLDQGLQFLIQYYNGEERAKGNILERFSAQQFPDLHSELNLSSLELGDSALYFCASSVGGVSSYEQYFGPGTRLTVT.